These 4 T cell receptor beta chains share one sample of origin, sequenced in a study of T cell responses to AZD1222 COVID-19 vaccine. Measured with immunoSEQ multiplex PCR; TCRdb has only the in-frame clones, and not every one. The sample has 150,000 or so clones, more than 80% seen once. The sequences come from peripheral blood, collected 28 days after the second dose of the MenACWY control vaccine. The receptors stem from an adult who received the MenACWY meningococcal vaccine as a control.

This sequence joins TRBV7-8 and TRBJ1-1, with D hard to call. This CDR3 has 14 amino acids. Per germline, CDR1 SGHVS and CDR2 FQNEAQ. Trimming shortened V by 5 bases and J by 1 base, and 11 bases separated the two germline ends. CDR3 protein: CASSPERANTEAFF. Here the CDR3 DNA reads TGTGCCAGCAGCCCCGAGCGAGCGAACACTGAAGCTTTCTTT.

CDR3 sequence: CASSHPYFASSGANVLTF. The CDR3 bases are TGTGCCAGCAGCCATCCCTATTTCGCGAGCTCTGGGGCCAACGTCCTGACTTTC. V and J are TRBV11-2 and TRBJ2-6; D is ambiguous. CDR3 length: 18 amino acids. V lost 5 bases and J 0 bases, leaving 17 bases between the germline ends. Germline CDR1 reads SGHAT; CDR2 reads FQNNGV. Full variable domain (outside the CDR3, taken from reference TRBV11-2 and TRBJ2-6): EAGVAQSPRYKIIEKRQSVAFWCNPISGHATLYWYQQILGQGPKLLIQFQNNGVVDDSQLPKDRFSAERLKGVDSTLKIQPAKLEDSAVYLCASSHPYFASSGANVLTFGAGSRLTVL.

This chain links TRBV19 with TRBJ2-2, with D uncertain. V dropped 5 bases and J dropped 4 bases, with 5 bases sitting between them. CDR1 is LNHDA and CDR2 is SQIVND in the germline V gene (reference sequence). The length of the CDR3 is 12 residues. The CDR3 DNA reads as TGTGCCAGTAGTCTAAGCACCGGGGAGCTGTTTTTT. Encoded protein: CASSLSTGELFF.

This chain links TRBV10-2 with TRBJ1-4, with 8 bases identical to TRBD1. CDR1 and CDR2 from the germline V gene are WSHSY and SAAADI. J was trimmed by 7 bases and V by 6 bases; bases with no gene match: 10. The CDR3 is 15 residues long. This CDR3 reads CASRGLTGGSEKLFF. As DNA, the CDR3 is TGCGCCAGCAGGGGACTTACAGGGGGGAGTGAAAAACTGTTTTTT.